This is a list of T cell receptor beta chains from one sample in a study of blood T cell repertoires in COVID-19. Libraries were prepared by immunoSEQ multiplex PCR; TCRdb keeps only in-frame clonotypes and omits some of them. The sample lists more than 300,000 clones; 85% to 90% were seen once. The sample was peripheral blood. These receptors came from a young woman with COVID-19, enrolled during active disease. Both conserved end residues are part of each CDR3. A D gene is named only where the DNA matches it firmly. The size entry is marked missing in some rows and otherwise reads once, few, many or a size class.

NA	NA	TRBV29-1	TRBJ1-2	CSVEEGQGRYTF	TGCAGCGTTGAAGAAGGGCAGGGGCGCTACACCTTC
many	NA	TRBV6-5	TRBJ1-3	CASSYGKSGNTIYF	TGTGCCAGCAGTTACGGCAAATCCGGAAACACCATATATTTT
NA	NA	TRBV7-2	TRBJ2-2	CASSRTYTRSGELFF	TGTGCCAGCAGCCGGACTTATACAAGGTCCGGGGAGCTGTTTTTT
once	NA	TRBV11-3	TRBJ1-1	CASSLGRPINTEAFF	TGTGCCAGCAGCTTAGGGAGGCCCATTAACACTGAAGCTTTCTTT
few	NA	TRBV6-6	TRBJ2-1	CASRAGAGEQFF	TGTGCCAGCAGGGCGGGGGCCGGGGAGCAGTTCTTC
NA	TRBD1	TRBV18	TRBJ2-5	CASSPPSLGQGETQYF	TGTGCCAGCTCACCACCGAGCCTGGGACAGGGGGAGACCCAGTACTTC
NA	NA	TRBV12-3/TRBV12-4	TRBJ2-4	CASSLIDIQYF	TGTGCCAGCAGCCTAATTGACATTCAGTACTTC
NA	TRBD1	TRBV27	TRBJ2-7	CASSLTGQVDEQYF	TGTGCCAGCAGTTTGACAGGGCAGGTTGACGAGCAGTACTTC
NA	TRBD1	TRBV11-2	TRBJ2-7	CASSPGTAYEQYF	TGTGCCAGCAGCCCCGGGACAGCGTACGAGCAGTACTTC
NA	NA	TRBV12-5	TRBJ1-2	CASGLYGEGYTF	TGTGCTAGTGGTTTGTACGGGGAGGGCTACACCTTC
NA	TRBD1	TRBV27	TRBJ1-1	CASSLPGQGLTEAFF	TGTGCCAGCAGTTTACCCGGACAGGGACTCACTGAAGCTTTCTTT
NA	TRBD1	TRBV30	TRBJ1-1	CAWSSQGLEAFF	TGTGCCTGGAGTTCACAGGGGCTCGAAGCTTTCTTT
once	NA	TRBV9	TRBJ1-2	CASSALQGRNYGYTF	TGTGCCAGCAGCGCCTTGCAGGGGAGAAACTATGGCTACACCTTC
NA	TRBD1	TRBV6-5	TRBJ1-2	CASSYTVTTGEEGYTF	TGTGCCAGCAGCTACACAGTTACTACAGGGGAAGAAGGCTACACCTTC
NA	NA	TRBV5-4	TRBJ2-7	CASSLEGVGEQYF	TGTGCCAGCAGCTTGGAAGGGGTCGGGGAGCAGTACTTC
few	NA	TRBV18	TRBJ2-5	CASSPPQETQYF	TGTGCCAGCTCACCCCCTCAAGAGACCCAGTACTTC
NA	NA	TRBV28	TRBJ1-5	CASSLWAGAHQPQHF	TGTGCCAGCAGTTTGTGGGCGGGGGCTCATCAGCCCCAGCATTTT
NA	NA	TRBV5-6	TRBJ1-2	CASSTQGWGYTF	TGTGCCAGCAGCACACAGGGTTGGGGCTACACCTTC
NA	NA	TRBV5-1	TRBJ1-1	CASSHTTEKYTEAFF	TGCGCCAGCAGCCACACGACAGAGAAGTACACTGAAGCTTTCTTT
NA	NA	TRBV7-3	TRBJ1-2	CASSPNGGSGGYTF	TGTGCCAGCAGCCCAAACGGGGGATCTGGTGGCTACACCTTC
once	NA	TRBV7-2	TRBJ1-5	CASSLRSNQPQHF	TGTGCCAGCAGCCTCCGGAGCAATCAGCCCCAGCATTTT
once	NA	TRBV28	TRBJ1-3	CASSRPRVSPPGNTIYF	TGTGCCAGCAGTCGGCCGAGGGTTTCCCCACCCGGAAACACCATATATTTT
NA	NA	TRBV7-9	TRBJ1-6	CATAGGSTQESPLHF	TGTGCCACTGCGGGAGGGTCGACCCAGGAATCACCCCTCCACTTT
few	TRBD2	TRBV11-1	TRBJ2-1	CASRRTSARDEQFF	TGTGCCAGCAGACGGACTAGTGCCAGGGATGAGCAGTTCTTC
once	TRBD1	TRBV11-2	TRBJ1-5	CASSDDRVQPQHF	TGTGCCAGCAGCGACGACAGGGTTCAGCCCCAGCATTTT
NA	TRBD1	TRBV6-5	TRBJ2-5	CASRRGQLQETQYF	TGTGCCAGCAGACGGGGACAGCTTCAAGAGACCCAGTACTTC
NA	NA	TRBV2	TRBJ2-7	CASRVDYEQYF	TGTGCCAGCAGGGTAGACTACGAGCAGTACTTC
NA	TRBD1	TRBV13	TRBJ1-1	CASSGQGAEAFF	TGTGCCAGCAGCGGACAGGGCGCTGAAGCTTTCTTT
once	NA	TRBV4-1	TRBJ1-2	CASSQEEGNYGYTF	TGCGCCAGCAGCCAAGAGGAGGGTAACTATGGCTACACCTTC
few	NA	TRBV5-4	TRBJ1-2	CASSLDGFYGYTF	TGTGCCAGCAGCTTGGATGGCTTCTATGGCTACACCTTC
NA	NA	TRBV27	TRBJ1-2	CASSFTPDRNNGYTF	TGTGCCAGCAGTTTCACCCCCGACAGGAATAATGGCTACACCTTC
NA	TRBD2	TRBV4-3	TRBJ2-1	CASSQDVPSGVTEQFF	TGCGCCAGCAGCCAAGATGTTCCTAGCGGGGTGACTGAGCAGTTCTTC
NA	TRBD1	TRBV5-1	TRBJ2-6	CASSAGTGGAGANVLTF	TGCGCCAGCAGCGCCGGGACAGGGGGGGCTGGGGCCAACGTCCTGACTTTC
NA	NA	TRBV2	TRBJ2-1	CASSGGSGDEQFF	TGTGCCAGCAGTGGTGGGTCGGGGGATGAGCAGTTCTTC
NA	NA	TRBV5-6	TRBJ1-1	CASTRRGNTEAFF	TGTGCCAGCACCCGCCGGGGGAACACTGAAGCTTTCTTT
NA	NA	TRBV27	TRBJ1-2	CASSTAGYGYTF	TGTGCCAGCAGTACCGCCGGCTATGGCTACACCTTC
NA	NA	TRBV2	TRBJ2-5	CASKGAGETQYF	TGTGCCAGCAAGGGGGCGGGGGAGACCCAGTACTTC
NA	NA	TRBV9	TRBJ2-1	CASSAPIGDEQFF	TGTGCCAGCAGCGCCCCGATCGGGGATGAGCAGTTCTTC
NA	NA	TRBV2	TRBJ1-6	CASRSEGRESPLHF	TGTGCCAGCAGATCGGAAGGGCGGGAGTCACCCCTCCACTTT
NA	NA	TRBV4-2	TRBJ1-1	CASSQVDTEAFF	TGTGCCAGCAGCCAAGTCGACACTGAAGCTTTCTTT
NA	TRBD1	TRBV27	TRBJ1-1	CASSLDRVAEAFF	TGTGCCAGCAGCTTGGACAGGGTAGCTGAAGCTTTCTTT
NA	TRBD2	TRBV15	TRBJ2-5	CATSRVGRGLEGETQYF	TGTGCCACCAGCAGGGTAGGGAGGGGACTGGAGGGGGAGACCCAGTACTTC
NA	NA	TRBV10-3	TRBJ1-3	CAISPTGQPGNTIYF	TGTGCCATCAGCCCAACAGGGCAACCTGGAAACACCATATATTTT
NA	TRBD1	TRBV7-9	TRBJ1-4	CASSLGWTGRGTNEKLFF	TGTGCCAGCAGCTTAGGATGGACAGGGCGTGGAACTAATGAAAAACTGTTTTTT
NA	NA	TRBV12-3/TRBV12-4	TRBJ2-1	CASSFQNEQFF	TGTGCCAGCAGTTTTCAAAATGAGCAGTTCTTC
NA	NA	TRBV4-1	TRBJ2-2	CASSSTSNTGELFF	TGCGCCAGCAGCTCCACATCGAACACCGGGGAGCTGTTTTTT
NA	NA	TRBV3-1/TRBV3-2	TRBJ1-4	CASSQDGGGEKLFF	TGTGCCAGCAGCCAAGACGGGGGTGGTGAAAAACTGTTTTTT